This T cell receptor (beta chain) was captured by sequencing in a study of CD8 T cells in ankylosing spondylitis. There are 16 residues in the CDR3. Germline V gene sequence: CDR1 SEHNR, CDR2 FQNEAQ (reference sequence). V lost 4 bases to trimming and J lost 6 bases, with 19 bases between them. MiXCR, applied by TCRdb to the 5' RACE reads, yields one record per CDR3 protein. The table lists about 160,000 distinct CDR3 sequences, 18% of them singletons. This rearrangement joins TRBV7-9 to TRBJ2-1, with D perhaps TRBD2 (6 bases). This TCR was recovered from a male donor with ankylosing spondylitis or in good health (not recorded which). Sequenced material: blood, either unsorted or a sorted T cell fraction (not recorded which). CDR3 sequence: CASSSKPGLRINEQFF. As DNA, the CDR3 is TGTGCCAGCAGCTCCAAACCGGGACTTCGAATCAATGAGCAGTTCTTC.